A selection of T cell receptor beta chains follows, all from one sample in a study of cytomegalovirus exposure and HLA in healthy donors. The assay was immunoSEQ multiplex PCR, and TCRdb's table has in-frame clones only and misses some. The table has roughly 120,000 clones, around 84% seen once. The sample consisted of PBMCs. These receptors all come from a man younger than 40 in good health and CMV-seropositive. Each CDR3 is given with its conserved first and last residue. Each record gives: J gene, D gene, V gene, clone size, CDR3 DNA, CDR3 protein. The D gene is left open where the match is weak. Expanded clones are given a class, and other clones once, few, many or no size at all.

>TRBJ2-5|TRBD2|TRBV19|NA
TGTGCCAGTAGTGAGCGGGAGGCAGAGACCCAGTACTTC
CASSEREAETQYF
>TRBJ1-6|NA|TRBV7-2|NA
TGTGCCAGCAGCTTAGTATTTTCACCCCTCCACTTT
CASSLVFSPLHF
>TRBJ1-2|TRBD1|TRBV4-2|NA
TGTGCCAGCAGCCAAGTACCCACAGGGGGTTATGGCTACACCTTC
CASSQVPTGGYGYTF
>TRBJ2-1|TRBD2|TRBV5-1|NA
TGCGCCAGCAGCTTGGGCCTAGCGGACGTCAATGAGCAGTTCTTC
CASSLGLADVNEQFF
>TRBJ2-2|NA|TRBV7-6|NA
TGTGGCTTTCCGGGAGAGTCGAACACCGGGGAGCTGTTTTTT
CGFPGESNTGELFF
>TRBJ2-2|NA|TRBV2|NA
TGTGCCAGCAGAGATCTACTAAAGAACACCGGGGAGCTGTTTTTT
CASRDLLKNTGELFF
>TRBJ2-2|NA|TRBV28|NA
TGTGCCAGCGAGGGGGGGCGCCCGGTCGGGGAGCTGTTTTTT
CASEGGRPVGELFF
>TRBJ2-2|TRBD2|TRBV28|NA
TGTGCCAGCAGTTTGATAGCGGGGGGTACCACCGGGGAGCTGTTTTTT
CASSLIAGGTTGELFF
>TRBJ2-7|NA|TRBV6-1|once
TGTGCCAGCAGGACGGGGTCCACGGGGAGCTACGAGCAGTACTTC
CASRTGSTGSYEQYF
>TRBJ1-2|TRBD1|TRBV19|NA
TGTGCCAGTAGTATGAGGGGGCAGGGTGATGGCTACACCTTC
CASSMRGQGDGYTF
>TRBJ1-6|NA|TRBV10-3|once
TGTGCCATCAGTGAGTCGGCCCAAGTTAATTCACCCCTCCACTTT
CAISESAQVNSPLHF
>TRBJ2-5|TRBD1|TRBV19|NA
TGTGCCAGTAGTATGGCCCCGGGACAGGGTCAAGAGACCCAGTACTTC
CASSMAPGQGQETQYF
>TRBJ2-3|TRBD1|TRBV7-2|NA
TGTGCCAGCAGCCGGGGACAGCGCACAGATACGCAGTATTTT
CASSRGQRTDTQYF
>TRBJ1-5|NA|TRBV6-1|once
TGTGCCAGCAGTTGGACACGCGATAGCAATCAGCCCCAGCATTTT
CASSWTRDSNQPQHF
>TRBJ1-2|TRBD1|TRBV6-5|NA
TGTGCCAGCAGTGCCACAGGGGACTATGGCTACACCTTC
CASSATGDYGYTF
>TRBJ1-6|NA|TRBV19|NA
TGTGCCAGTAGTCCCCTCGGCGTACCCATTCTAGCCCTCCACTTT
CASSPLGVPILALHF
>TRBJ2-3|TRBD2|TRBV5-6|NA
TGTGCCAGCAGCTGGGACCTAGCGGGAGAGGGGACAGATACGCAGTATTTT
CASSWDLAGEGTDTQYF
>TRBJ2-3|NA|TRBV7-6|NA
TGTGCCAGCAGCTTAGCTCTGGGGGCTGTGTTAAATACGCAGTATTTT
CASSLALGAVLNTQYF
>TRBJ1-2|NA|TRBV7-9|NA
TGTGCCAGCAGCTTCAAAGGAGAAGGACTCTCTGGCTACACCTTC
CASSFKGEGLSGYTF
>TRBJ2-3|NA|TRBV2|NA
TGTGCCAGCAGCAGGACAGATACGCAGTATTTT
CASSRTDTQYF
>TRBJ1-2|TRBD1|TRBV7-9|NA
TGTGCCAGCAGCTACCGGACAGGGCCTATGGATGGCTACACCTTC
CASSYRTGPMDGYTF
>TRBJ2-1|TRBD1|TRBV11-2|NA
TGTGCCAGCAGCAAAACAGGGGCCCCCTACAATGAGCAGTTCTTC
CASSKTGAPYNEQFF
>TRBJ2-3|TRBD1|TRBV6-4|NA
TGTGCCAGCAGTGACTCGGCAGGGGGCCCAGATACGCAGTATTTT
CASSDSAGGPDTQYF
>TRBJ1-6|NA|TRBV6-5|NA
TGTGCCAGCAGTTACCAGGGTCAGGGTTCACCCCTCCACTTT
CASSYQGQGSPLHF
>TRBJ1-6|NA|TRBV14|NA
TGTGCCAGCAGCCAATTCCGGGGGTACCCTTCACCCCTCCACTTT
CASSQFRGYPSPLHF
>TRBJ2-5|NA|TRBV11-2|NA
TGTGCCAGCAGCCCCGAGAGGGTGGAGACCCAGTACTTC
CASSPERVETQYF
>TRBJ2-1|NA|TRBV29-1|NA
TGCAGCGCCCAGAAGCGGTATCGACTCTCCTACAATGAGCAGTTCTTC
CSAQKRYRLSYNEQFF
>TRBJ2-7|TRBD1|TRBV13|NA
TGTGCCAGCAGCCGCACGGGACAGGGGTCCTACGAGCAGTACTTC
CASSRTGQGSYEQYF
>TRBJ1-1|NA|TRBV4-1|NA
TGCGCCAGCAGCCCGCATGCTGCCAGGGCGGCTGAAGCTTTCTTT
CASSPHAARAAEAFF
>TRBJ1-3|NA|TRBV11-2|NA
TGTGCCAGCAGCCCAACCCAGGGTTTCGGGGGAAACACCATATATTTT
CASSPTQGFGGNTIYF
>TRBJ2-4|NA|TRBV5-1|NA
TGCGCCAGCAGCTTGGCAGGGCGGCTAGGGGGTACCAAAAACATTCAGTACTTC
CASSLAGRLGGTKNIQYF
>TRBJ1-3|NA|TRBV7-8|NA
TGTGCCAGCAGGGCCCCAGGGCTCATCGACACCATATATTTT
CASRAPGLIDTIYF
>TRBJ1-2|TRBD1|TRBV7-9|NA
TGTGCCAGCAGCTTAGGGACAGGGTCCAACTATGGCTACACCTTC
CASSLGTGSNYGYTF
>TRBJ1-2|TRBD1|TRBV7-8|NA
TGTGCCAGCAGCCACCGGACAGGGAATGATGGTTACACCTTC
CASSHRTGNDGYTF
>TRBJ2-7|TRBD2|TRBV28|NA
TGTGCCAGCAGCTCTCCAAGGGCGGCGGGGGAACGTTACGAGCAGTACTTC
CASSSPRAAGERYEQYF
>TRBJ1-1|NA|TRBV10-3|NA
TGTGCCATCAGGCAGGGCGGACGGACGGAGGGGAACACTGAAGCTTTCTTT
CAIRQGGRTEGNTEAFF
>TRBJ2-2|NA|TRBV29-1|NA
TGCAGCGTTGGGGAACAGGGATACACCGGGGAGCTGTTTTTT
CSVGEQGYTGELFF
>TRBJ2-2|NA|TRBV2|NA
TGTGCCAGCAGTGTGGGCCCGGCCGGGGAGCTGTTTTTT
CASSVGPAGELFF
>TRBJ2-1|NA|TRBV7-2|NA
TGTGCCAGCAGCCGACAGAGGAATGAGCAGTTCTTC
CASSRQRNEQFF
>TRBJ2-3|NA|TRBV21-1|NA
TGTGCCAGCAGCAACATCCGGGACAGAGAACCAGTCCCCCTCACAGATACGCAGTATTTT
CASSNIRDREPVPLTDTQYF
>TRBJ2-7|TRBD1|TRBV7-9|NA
TGTTCCAGCAGCCGCGGGACAGGGACCTACGAGCAGTACTTC
CSSSRGTGTYEQYF
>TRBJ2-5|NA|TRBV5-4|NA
TGTGCCAGCAGCCGGAGGGGGCAGGGTGCGGAGACCCAGTACTTC
CASSRRGQGAETQYF
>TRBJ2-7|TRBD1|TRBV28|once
TGTGCCAGCAGTTTATCGACGGACAGGGGGTACGAGCAGTACTTC
CASSLSTDRGYEQYF
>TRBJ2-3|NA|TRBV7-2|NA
TGTGCCAGCAGCTTAGTCCCCAGGGGACCCTTCACAGATACGCAGTATTTT
CASSLVPRGPFTDTQYF
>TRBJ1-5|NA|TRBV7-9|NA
TGTGCCAGCAGCTTAGACGGGGGGCATCAGCCCCAGCATTTT
CASSLDGGHQPQHF
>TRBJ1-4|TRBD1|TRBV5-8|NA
TGTGCCAGCAGCAGGGGGACAGAAAAAGCAACTAATGAAAAACTGTTTTTT
CASSRGTEKATNEKLFF
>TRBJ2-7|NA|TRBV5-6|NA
TGTGCCAGCAGCTCAGTACCGCTTCAGCGCAGCTCCTACGAGCAGTACTTC
CASSSVPLQRSSYEQYF
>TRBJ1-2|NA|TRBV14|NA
TGTGCCAGCAGTCCCGGAGCCGTGTATGGCTACACCTTC
CASSPGAVYGYTF